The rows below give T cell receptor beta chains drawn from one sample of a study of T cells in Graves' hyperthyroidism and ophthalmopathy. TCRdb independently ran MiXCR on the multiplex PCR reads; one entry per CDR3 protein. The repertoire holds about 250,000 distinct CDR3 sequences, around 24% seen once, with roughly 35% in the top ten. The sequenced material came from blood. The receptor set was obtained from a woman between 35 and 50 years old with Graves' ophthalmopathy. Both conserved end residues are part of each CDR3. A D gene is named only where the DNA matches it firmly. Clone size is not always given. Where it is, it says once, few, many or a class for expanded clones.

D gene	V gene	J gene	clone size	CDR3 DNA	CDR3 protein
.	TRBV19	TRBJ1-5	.	TGTGCCAGTAGCTCACCGGGGCCAAAGGGGCAGCCCCAGCATTTT	CASSSPGPKGQPQHF
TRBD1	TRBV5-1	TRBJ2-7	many	TGCGCCAGCAGCCACCCGGGACAGGGGATCTACGAGCAGTACTTC	CASSHPGQGIYEQYF
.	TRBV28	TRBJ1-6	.	TGTGCCAGCCAGGTCTTATATAATTCACCCCTCCACTTT	CASQVLYNSPLHF
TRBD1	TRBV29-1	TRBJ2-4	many	TGCAGCGCTGTGACAGGGGTCGCCAAAAACATTCAGTACTTC	CSAVTGVAKNIQYF
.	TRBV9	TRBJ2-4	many	TGTGCCAGCAGCCCACGGCAGTCCCTAGCCAAAAACATTCAGTACTTC	CASSPRQSLAKNIQYF
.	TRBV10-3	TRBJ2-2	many	TGTGCCATCAGCGGCTCGGGGCCGGACGGGGAGCTGTTTTTT	CAISGSGPDGELFF
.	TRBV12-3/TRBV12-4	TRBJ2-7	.	TGTGCCAGCAGTCCAGGCCAACCCGAGCAGTACTTC	CASSPGQPEQYF
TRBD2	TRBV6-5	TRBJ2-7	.	TGTGCCAGCAGTTCCCTGGGACTAGCGGGAGTCGAGCAGTACTTC	CASSSLGLAGVEQYF
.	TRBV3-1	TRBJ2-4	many	TGTGCCAGCAGCCAAGATACGGAGAGGCAAAACATTCAGTACTTC	CASSQDTERQNIQYF
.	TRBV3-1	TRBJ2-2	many	TGTGCCAGCAGCCAAATGGCGGACACCGGGGAGCTGTTTTTT	CASSQMADTGELFF
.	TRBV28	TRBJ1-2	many	TGTGCCAGCAGCTGGGTGGGGGAAGGCTACACCTTC	CASSWVGEGYTF
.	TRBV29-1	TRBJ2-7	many	TGCAGCGTTTTTGGGGGCGATTCCTACGAGCAGTACTTC	CSVFGGDSYEQYF
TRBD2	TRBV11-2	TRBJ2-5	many	TGTGCCAGCAGCTCGGGACTAGCGGGAGGGCCTTCCCCAAGGCCCGAGTACTTC	CASSSGLAGGPSPRPEYF
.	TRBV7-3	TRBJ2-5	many	TGTGCCAGCAGCTCAACAGGGGCGGGGGAGACCCAGTACTTC	CASSSTGAGETQYF
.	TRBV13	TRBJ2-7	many	TGTGCCAGCGGCACGGGACCCGTCGTCTACGAGCAGTACTTC	CASGTGPVVYEQYF
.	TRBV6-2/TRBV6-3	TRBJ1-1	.	TGTGCCAGCAGTTACCAGCAGGGTTACACTGAAGCTTTCTTT	CASSYQQGYTEAFF
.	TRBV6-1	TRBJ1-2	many	TGTGCCAGCAGTGCCCTAGGGTATGGCTACACCTTC	CASSALGYGYTF
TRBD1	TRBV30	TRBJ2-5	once	TGTGCCTGGAGTATCCGGACAGGAAAAGAGACCCAGTACTTC	CAWSIRTGKETQYF
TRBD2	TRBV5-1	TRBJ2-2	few	TGCGCCAGCAGCTTGACTAGCGGGAGCTCCGGGGAGCTGTTTTTT	CASSLTSGSSGELFF
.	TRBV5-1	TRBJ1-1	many	TGCGCCAGCAGTGAAGATATACCCCGTCCCGGGGGGCGGTGGAACACTGAAGCTTTCTTT	CASSEDIPRPGGRWNTEAFF
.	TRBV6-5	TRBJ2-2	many	TGTGCCAGCAGTTACTCGAAGGGGTCCGGGGAGCTGTTTTTT	CASSYSKGSGELFF
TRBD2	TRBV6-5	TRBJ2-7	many	TGTGCCAGCAGCGCCCTAGCGGGAGCCCTCGAGCAGTACTTC	CASSALAGALEQYF
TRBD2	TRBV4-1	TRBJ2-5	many	TGCGCCAGCAGCCAAGTAAGCCTAGCGGGAGGCAAGACCCAGTACTTC	CASSQVSLAGGKTQYF
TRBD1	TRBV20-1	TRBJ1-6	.	TGCAGTGCTAGAGATCTCAGGGGGAATTCACCCCTCCACTTT	CSARDLRGNSPLHF
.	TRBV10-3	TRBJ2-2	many	TGTGCCATCAGTGACAGGGGGGACACCGGGGAGCTGTTTTTT	CAISDRGDTGELFF
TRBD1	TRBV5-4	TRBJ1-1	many	TGTGCCAGCAGCTTGGTATTCGGGACAGGGGCTATGAACACTGAAGCTTTCTTT	CASSLVFGTGAMNTEAFF
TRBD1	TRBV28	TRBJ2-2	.	TGTGCCAGCGGTTTATATTGGACAGGTTCCGGGGAGCTGTTTTTT	CASGLYWTGSGELFF
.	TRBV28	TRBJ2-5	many	TGTGCCAGCAGGTTCCGGGGATCAGAGACCCAGTACTTC	CASRFRGSETQYF
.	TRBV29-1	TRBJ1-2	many	TGCAGCGTTGAGGACCGGGGCTATGGCTACACCTTC	CSVEDRGYGYTF
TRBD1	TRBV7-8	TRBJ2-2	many	TGTGCCAGCAGCCTATCCGGGACAGGGCCCGGGGAGCTGTTTTTT	CASSLSGTGPGELFF
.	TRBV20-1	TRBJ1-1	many	TGCAGTGCTAGAGATAGAGGGGACACCAGGGGAGGCACTGAAGCTTTCTTT	CSARDRGDTRGGTEAFF
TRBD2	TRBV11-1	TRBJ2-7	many	TGTGCCAGCAGCTTATTCCGGACTAGCGGGATTGTACTCGGGAAGCAGTACTTC	CASSLFRTSGIVLGKQYF
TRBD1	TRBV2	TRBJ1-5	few	TGTGCCAGCAGTGATCTTCGTACGGGCAGGGGGTCCTTAAATAGCAATCAGCCCCAGCATTTT	CASSDLRTGRGSLNSNQPQHF
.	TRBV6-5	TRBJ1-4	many	TGCGCCAGCAGTTACTCGAGGGTTGAAAAACTGTTTTTT	CASSYSRVEKLFF
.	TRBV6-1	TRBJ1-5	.	TGTGCCAGCCGAGGAGGTGATCAGCCCCAGCATTTT	CASRGGDQPQHF
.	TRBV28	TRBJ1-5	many	TGTGCCAGCACCCTTAGGGACAGCAATCAGCCCCAGCATTTT	CASTLRDSNQPQHF
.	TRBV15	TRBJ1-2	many	TGTGCCACCAGCAGAGATCGGCAACAGTTCTATGGCTACACCTTC	CATSRDRQQFYGYTF
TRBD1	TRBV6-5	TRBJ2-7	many	TGTGCCAGCAGTCGGGAACAGGGGGCGCCGTACGAGCAGTACTTC	CASSREQGAPYEQYF
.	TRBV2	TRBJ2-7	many	TGTGCCAGCTCCACTAATTATGATAAAAGCTCCTACGAGCAGTACTTC	CASSTNYDKSSYEQYF
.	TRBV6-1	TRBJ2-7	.	TGTGCCAGCAGTGAATTAGACACCTCGGCCTACGAGCAGTACTTC	CASSELDTSAYEQYF
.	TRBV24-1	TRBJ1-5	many	TGTGCCACCAGTGATCCGGGAGTCGCCCAGCATTTT	CATSDPGVAQHF